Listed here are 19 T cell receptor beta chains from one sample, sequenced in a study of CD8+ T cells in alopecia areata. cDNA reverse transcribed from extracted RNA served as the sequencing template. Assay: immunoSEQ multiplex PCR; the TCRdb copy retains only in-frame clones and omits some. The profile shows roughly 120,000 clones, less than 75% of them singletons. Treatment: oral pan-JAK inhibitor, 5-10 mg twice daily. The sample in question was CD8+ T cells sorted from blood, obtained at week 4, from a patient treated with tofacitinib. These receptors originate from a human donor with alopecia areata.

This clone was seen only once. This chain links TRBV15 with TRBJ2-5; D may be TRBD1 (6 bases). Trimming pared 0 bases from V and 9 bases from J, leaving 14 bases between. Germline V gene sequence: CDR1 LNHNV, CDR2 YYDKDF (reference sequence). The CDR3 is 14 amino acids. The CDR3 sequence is CATSRDAGAEAQYF. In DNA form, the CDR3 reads TGTGCCACCAGCAGAGATGCAGGGGCTGAGGCCCAGTACTTC.

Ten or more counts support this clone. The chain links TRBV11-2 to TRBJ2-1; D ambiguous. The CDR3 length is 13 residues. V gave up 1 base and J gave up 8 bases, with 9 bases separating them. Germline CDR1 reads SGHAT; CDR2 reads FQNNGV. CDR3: CASSLVGNDEQFF. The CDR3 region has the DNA TGTGCCAGCAGCTTAGTAGGGAACGATGAGCAGTTCTTC.

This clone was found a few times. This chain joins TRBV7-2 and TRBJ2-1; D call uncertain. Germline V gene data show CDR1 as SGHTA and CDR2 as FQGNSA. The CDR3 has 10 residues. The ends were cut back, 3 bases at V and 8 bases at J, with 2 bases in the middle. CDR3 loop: CASSFDEQFF. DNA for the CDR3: TGTGCCAGCAGCTTCGATGAGCAGTTCTTC. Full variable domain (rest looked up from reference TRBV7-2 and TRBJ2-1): GAGVSQSPSNKVTEKGKDVELRCDPISGHTALYWYRQSLGQGLEFLIYFQGNSAPDKSGLPSDRFSAERTGGSVSTLTIQRTQQEDSAVYLCASSFDEQFFGPGTRLTVL.

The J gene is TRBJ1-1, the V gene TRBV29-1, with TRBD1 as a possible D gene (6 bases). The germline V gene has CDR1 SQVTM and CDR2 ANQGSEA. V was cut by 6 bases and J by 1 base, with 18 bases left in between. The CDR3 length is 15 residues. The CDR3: CSVAGPGESNTEAFF. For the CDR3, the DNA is TGCAGCGTAGCAGGTCCAGGGGAATCGAACACTGAAGCTTTCTTT.

This chain's CDR3 is CASSPRGLHEQYF. CDR3 sequence (DNA): TGTGCCAGCTCCCCCAGGGGGCTCCACGAGCAGTACTTC. The rearrangement joins TRBV18 to TRBJ2-7, with 8 bases lining up with TRBD1. Germline CDR1 and CDR2: KGHSH and LQKENI. Trimming cost V 6 bases and J 5 bases; bases outside gene matches: 6. The CDR3 covers 13 residues.

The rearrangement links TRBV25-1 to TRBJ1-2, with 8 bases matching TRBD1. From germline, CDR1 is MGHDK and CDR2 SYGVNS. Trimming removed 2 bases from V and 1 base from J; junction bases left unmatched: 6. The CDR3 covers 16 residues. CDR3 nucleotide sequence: TGTGCCAGCAGTGAAGGACAGGGACTGAGTAACTATGGCTACACCTTC. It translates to CASSEGQGLSNYGYTF.

CDR3 protein: CASSLGGTGAYEQYF. As DNA, the CDR3 is TGTGCCAGCAGCTTAGGTGGGACAGGGGCCTACGAGCAGTACTTC. This chain links TRBV7-8 with TRBJ2-7; 10 positions agree with TRBD1. With 1 base clipped from V and 2 bases from J, the junction kept 2 bases outside the gene matches. The germline V gene has CDR1 SGHVS and CDR2 FQNEAQ. The CDR3 is 15 amino acids.

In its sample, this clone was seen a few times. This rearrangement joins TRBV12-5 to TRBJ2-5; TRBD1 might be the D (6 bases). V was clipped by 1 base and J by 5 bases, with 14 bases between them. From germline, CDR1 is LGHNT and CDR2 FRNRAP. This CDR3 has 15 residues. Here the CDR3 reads CASGLEQGLGETQYF. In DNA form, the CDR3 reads TGTGCTAGTGGTTTGGAGCAGGGGTTGGGTGAGACCCAGTACTTC. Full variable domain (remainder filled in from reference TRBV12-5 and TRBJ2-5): DARVTQTPRHKVTEMGQEVTMRCQPILGHNTVFWYRQTMMQGLELLAYFRNRAPLDDSGMPKDRFSAEMPDATLATLKIQPSEPRDSAVYFCASGLEQGLGETQYFGPGTRLLVL.

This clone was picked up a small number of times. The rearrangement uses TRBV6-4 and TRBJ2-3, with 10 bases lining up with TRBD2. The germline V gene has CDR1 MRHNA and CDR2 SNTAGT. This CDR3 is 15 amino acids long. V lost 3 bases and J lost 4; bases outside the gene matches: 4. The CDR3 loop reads CASSESGGAADTQYF. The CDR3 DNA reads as TGTGCCAGCAGTGAAAGCGGGGGGGCAGCAGATACGCAGTATTTT.

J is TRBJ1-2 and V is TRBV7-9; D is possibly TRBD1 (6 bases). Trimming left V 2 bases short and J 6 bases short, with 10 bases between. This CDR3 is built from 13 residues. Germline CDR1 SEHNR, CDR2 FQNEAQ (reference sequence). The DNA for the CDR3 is TGTGCCAGCAGCTTACAGGGGACCAATGGCTACACCTTC. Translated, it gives CASSLQGTNGYTF.

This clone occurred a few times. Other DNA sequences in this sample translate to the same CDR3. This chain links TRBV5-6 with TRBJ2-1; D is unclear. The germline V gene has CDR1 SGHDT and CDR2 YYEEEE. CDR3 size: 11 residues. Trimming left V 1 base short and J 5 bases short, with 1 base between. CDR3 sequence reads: CASSLNNEQFF. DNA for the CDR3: TGTGCCAGCAGCTTGAACAATGAGCAGTTCTTC.

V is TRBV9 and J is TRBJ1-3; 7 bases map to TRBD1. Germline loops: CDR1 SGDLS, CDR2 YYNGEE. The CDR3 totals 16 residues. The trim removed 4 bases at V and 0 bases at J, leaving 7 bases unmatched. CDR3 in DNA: TGTGCCAGCAGCAACCGACAGGGTGGCTCTGGAAACACCATATATTTT. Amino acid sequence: CASSNRQGGSGNTIYF.

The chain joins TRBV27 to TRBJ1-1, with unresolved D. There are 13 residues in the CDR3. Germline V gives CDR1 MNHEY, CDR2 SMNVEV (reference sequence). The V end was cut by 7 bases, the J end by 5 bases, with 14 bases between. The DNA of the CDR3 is TGTGCCAGCACCGTCAGCCGGTGGACTGAAGCTTTCTTT. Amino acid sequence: CASTVSRWTEAFF.

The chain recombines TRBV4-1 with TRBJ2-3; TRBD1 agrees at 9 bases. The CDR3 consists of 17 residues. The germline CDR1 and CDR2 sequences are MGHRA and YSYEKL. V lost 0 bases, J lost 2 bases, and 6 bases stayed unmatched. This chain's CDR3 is CASSQDPRTGDTDTQYF. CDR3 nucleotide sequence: TGCGCCAGCAGCCAAGATCCGCGGACAGGGGACACAGATACGCAGTATTTT.

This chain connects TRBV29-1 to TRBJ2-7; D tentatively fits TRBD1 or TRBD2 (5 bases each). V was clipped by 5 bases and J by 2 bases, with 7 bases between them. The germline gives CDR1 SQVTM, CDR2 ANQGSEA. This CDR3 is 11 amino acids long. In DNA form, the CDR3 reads TGCAGCGTTTGGGACCCCTACGAGCAGTACTTC. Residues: CSVWDPYEQYF.

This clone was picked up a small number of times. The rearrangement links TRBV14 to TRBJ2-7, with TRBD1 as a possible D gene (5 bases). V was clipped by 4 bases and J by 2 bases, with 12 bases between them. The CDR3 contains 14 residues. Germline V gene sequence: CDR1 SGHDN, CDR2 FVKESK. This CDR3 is CASSLLDNTYEQYF. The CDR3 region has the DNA TGTGCCAGCAGCCTTTTGGACAACACCTACGAGCAGTACTTC.

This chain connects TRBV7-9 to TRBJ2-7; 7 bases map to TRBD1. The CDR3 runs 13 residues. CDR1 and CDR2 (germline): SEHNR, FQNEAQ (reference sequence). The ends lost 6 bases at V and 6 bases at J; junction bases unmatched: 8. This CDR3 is CASRPQGSREQYF. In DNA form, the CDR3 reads TGTGCCAGCAGACCACAGGGGAGCCGCGAGCAGTACTTC.

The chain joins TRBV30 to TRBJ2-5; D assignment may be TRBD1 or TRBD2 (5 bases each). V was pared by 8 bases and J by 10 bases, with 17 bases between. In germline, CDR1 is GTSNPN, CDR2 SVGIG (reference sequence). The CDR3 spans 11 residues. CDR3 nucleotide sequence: TGTGCCGGGACGGACGATCTCTACCAGTACTTC. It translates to CAGTDDLYQYF.

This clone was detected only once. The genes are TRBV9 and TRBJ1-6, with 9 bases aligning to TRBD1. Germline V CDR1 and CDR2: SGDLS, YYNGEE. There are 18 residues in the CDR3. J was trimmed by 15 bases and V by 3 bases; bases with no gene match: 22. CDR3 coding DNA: TGTGCCAGCAGCGCGACCCCCTCGGGGGGACAGGGTAACCTGGACCTCCACTTT. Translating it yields CASSATPSGGQGNLDLHF. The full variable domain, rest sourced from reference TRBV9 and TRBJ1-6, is DSGVTQTPKHLITATGQRVTLRCSPRSGDLSVYWYQQSLDQGLQFLIQYYNGEERAKGNILERFSAQQFPDLHSELNLSSLELGDSALYFCASSATPSGGQGNLDLHFGNGTRLTVT.